This is a list of T cell receptor beta chains from one sample in a study of T cells after posttransplantation cyclophosphamide. Repertoires were generated with immunoSEQ multiplex PCR, while TCRdb's copy carries only in-frame clones and drops some. Singletons are absent from the sample, which has around 26,000 clones. The sample in question was PBMCs, obtained after allogeneic stem cell transplant with posttransplant cyclophosphamide. These receptors were taken from a male patient younger than 35 who received an allogeneic stem cell transplant from a related donor, was CMV-positive, and had no GVHD. Some of these T cells may belong to the graft donor. The conserved cysteine and the conserved F or W are not part of the CDR3 here.

J	V	length	CDR3
TRBJ2-1	TRBV7-9	10	ASSPGHIGQF
TRBJ1-1	TRBV10-2	14	ASNTGPGQGNTEAF
TRBJ2-1	TRBV4-1	11	ASSQGGYNEQF
TRBJ2-2	TRBV2	15	ASSHGQGTANTGELF
NA	TRBV5-1	13	ASSLEAGKTYEQY
TRBJ1-5	TRBV10-2	12	ASTLGTGGQPQH
TRBJ2-5	TRBV5-1	14	ASRTDRQGFQETQY
TRBJ2-7	TRBV4-1	14	ASSPGLADVLREQY
TRBJ2-3	TRBV19	12	ASSMGGGTDTQY
TRBJ2-2	TRBV4-3	12	ASSPSGRPGELF
TRBJ2-4	TRBV2	11	ASRDRGRNIQY
TRBJ2-1	TRBV21-1	15	ASSERLAGGENNEQF
NA	TRBV10-3	14	AISESRRGATYEQY
TRBJ1-5	TRBV6-5	11	ASTPGKNQPQH
TRBJ1-2	TRBV27	13	ASRDRGRLNYGYT
TRBJ2-5	TRBV2	12	ASSALLAGETQY
TRBJ1-5	TRBV4-1	14	ASSLHPGQGNQPQH
TRBJ2-2	TRBV5-4	14	ASSLVRGTNTGELF
TRBJ1-4	TRBV7-9	14	ASSHRGLISNEKLF
TRBJ2-2	TRBV29-1	14	SVMGRAGANTGELF
TRBJ1-2	TRBV6-5	11	ASPEGDSYGYT
TRBJ2-3	TRBV11-3	14	ACSTRQASSTDTQY
NA	TRBV7-9	11	ASSLKFTYEQY
TRBJ1-1	TRBV18	13	ASSPTAGAFGEAF
TRBJ1-6	TRBV7-9	12	ASSRTGGDSPLH
TRBJ2-2	TRBV10-1	14	ASSVAAGTNTGELF
TRBJ1-3	TRBV5-6	13	ASSLGPGAGNTIY
TRBJ2-7	TRBV18	14	ASSPYRQGNTYEQY